Included here is one TCR beta chain sequence, with context. What it binds is unknown. These data are taken from a study of cytomegalovirus exposure and HLA in healthy donors. Study results and limitations: Researchers catalogued approximately 170 TCR beta chains as cytomegalovirus-associated. 87-base-pair reads could not separate some V segments, including TRBV6-2 and TRBV6-3. A later analysis by the authors found several of the most significant clusters apparently linked to common viral pathogens. Cytomegalovirus status, reportedly, was diagnosed with high specificity and sensitivity by the classifier.

PCR amplification relied on 60 Vbeta primers (plus 13 Jbeta primers). Method: immunoSEQ multiplex PCR; TCRdb's copy keeps in-frame clones and lacks some. The sample holds 180,000 or so clones, around 77% seen once. CDR1 and CDR2 (germline): GTSNPN, SVGIG (reference sequence). The CDR3 covers 14 residues. V was pared by 3 bases and J by 1 base, with 12 bases between. The specimen sequenced was PBMCs. The TCR originated in a female donor in good health and CMV-seronegative. V and J are TRBV30 and TRBJ2-5; D might be TRBD1 (5 bases). CDR3 amino acids: CAWSDRQPQETQYF. The CDR3 region has the DNA TGTGCCTGGAGCGACCGACAGCCCCAAGAGACCCAGTACTTC.